This TCR beta chain was recorded in a study of shared clonotypes between healthy human individuals. Study-level information: Each donor's CD4 naive and CD4 memory cells filled three plates apiece, CD8 naive two, and CD8 memory one. Broader study findings: Despite large depth, rarefaction showed incomplete sorted-subset sequencing. Sequencing depth was expected to affect clonotype sharing among donors.

Method: immunoSEQ multiplex PCR; TCRdb's copy keeps in-frame clones and lacks some. The sample includes 550,000 to 800,000 clones, about 90% of them seen just once. This clone occurred once. Its antigen remains unknown. V was cut by 6 bases and J by 2 bases, with 8 bases left in between. CDR3 length equals 12 residues. The V gene's germline CDR1 is MNHEY and CDR2 SMNVEV (reference sequence). The origin of this receptor is a man younger than 30 in good health. Some clones in this sample may be carry-over from other donors' samples. The material sequenced was memory CD8+ T cells from PBMCs. The subset here: CD45RO+ cells pooled with CCR7-negative TemRA cells. The chain carries TRBV27 and TRBJ2-7; D remains unclear. CDR3 nucleotide sequence: TGTGCCAGCAGCGCCCCCCCCTACGAGCAGTACTTC. The encoded protein is CASSAPPYEQYF.